This T cell receptor (beta chain) appears in the sequencing data of a study of blood T cell repertoires in COVID-19. Looking at the study overall: Both acute and convalescent COVID-19 samples were obtained from the United States, Italy and Spain. The analysed material was cDNA or gDNA that came from T cells, B-cell-depleted T cells, or PBMCs.

The CDR3 spans 18 residues. Trimming removed 5 bases from V and 1 base from J, with 24 bases in between. Germline loops: CDR1 MNHEY, CDR2 SVGEGT. As processed by the authors: Reference gene primer amplification gave estimated nucleated cell counts. Measured with immunoSEQ multiplex PCR; TCRdb has only the in-frame clones, and not every one. Clone size and the V and J calls come from that table; the DNA yielded D and trimming. The sample carries roughly 250,000 clones, 84% recorded once. The sequencing input was peripheral blood. V usage is TRBV6-2 or TRBV6-3 and J usage is TRBJ2-7, with a possible D match to TRBD1 (6 bases). The clonotype was recovered from a human donor in a cohort sampled during active COVID-19. The CDR3 bases are TGTGCCAGCAGTAGCCCCTTCAGGGACAACGCTGTATCCTACGAGCAGTACTTC. Translated, it gives CASSSPFRDNAVSYEQYF.